The sequence of this TCR beta chain was determined in a study of T-cell memory formation after mild COVID-19. Points from the study as a whole: Clones contracting day 15 to 85 were balanced CD4/CD8; later expanders leaned CD4+.

The CDR3 is 13 amino acids. Per the germline V gene, CDR1 is SGHTA and CDR2 is FQGNSA. V was cut by 1 base and J by 3 bases, with 7 bases left in between. Using constant-segment primers, 5'RACE produced TCR alpha and TCR beta cDNA libraries carrying sample barcodes and UMIs. Each CDR3 protein is one row after TCRdb ran MiXCR on the 5' RACE reads. The sample records over 250,000 distinct CDR3 sequences, around a sixth being singletons. This clonotype has a count of ten or more. The antigen is unknown. Sequencing input: PBMCs or a T cell subset sorted from them (not recorded which). The chain is built from TRBV7-2 and TRBJ2-7, with a tentative D call TRBD1 (6 bases). The sequence derives from a man in his late teens or twenties who had mild COVID-19 (a few samples of this study predate the infection). Cell type and time point are not known. In nucleotides, the CDR3 is TGTGCCAGCAGCTTAGAACAGGGCTACGAGCAGTACTTC. Its protein is CASSLEQGYEQYF.